Listed below are T cell receptor beta chains from one sample, sequenced in a study of T-cell memory formation after mild COVID-19. MiXCR, run by TCRdb on the 5' RACE reads, gives a single entry per CDR3 protein. This sample has 300,000 to 400,000 distinct CDR3 sequences, with more than 15% found just once. The sequencing sample was made of PBMCs or a T cell subset sorted from them (not recorded which). The receptors originated from a man between 18 and 29 years old who had mild COVID-19 (a few samples of this study predate the infection). Cell type and time point are not known. The CDR3 runs from the conserved cysteine through the conserved F or W. A D gene is named only where the DNA matches it firmly. Size is omitted from some rows. Given values are once, few, many or a class for expanded clones.

clone_size	v_call	d_call	cdr3_length	j_call	cdr3_aa	cdr3_nt
few	TRBV20-1	TRBD1	15	TRBJ1-1	CSARSLGQRNTEAFF	TGCAGTGCTAGATCTCTGGGACAGAGGAACACTGAAGCTTTCTTT
few	TRBV4-3	TRBD2	16	TRBJ2-7	CASSQGGAGGPYEQYF	TGCGCCAGCAGCCAAGGAGGTGCGGGGGGGCCCTACGAGCAGTACTTC
.	TRBV20-1	TRBD1	15	TRBJ2-5	CSAPALDRGRETQYF	TGCAGTGCTCCGGCCCTAGACAGGGGGCGGGAGACCCAGTACTTC
.	TRBV4-1	.	15	TRBJ1-1	CASSHDQGRGTEAFF	TGCGCCAGCAGCCATGACCAGGGGCGGGGGACTGAAGCTTTCTTT
.	TRBV19	.	15	TRBJ1-1	CASSRGRALETEAFF	TGTGCCAGTAGTAGGGGCCGGGCCCTGGAGACTGAAGCTTTCTTT
.	TRBV19	.	13	TRBJ1-1	CASSIIGYTEAFF	TGTGCCAGTAGTATAATCGGTTACACTGAAGCTTTCTTT
few	TRBV7-6	.	15	TRBJ2-3	CASSLASAGTDTQYF	TGTGCCAGCAGCTTAGCTTCCGCGGGGACAGATACGCAGTATTTT
few	TRBV20-1	TRBD2	18	TRBJ2-3	CSARDFNLAGSSTDTQYF	TGCAGTGCTAGAGACTTCAATCTAGCGGGGTCTAGCACAGATACGCAGTATTTT
few	TRBV5-1	.	13	TRBJ2-3	CASSQAEPDTQYF	TGCGCCAGCAGCCAGGCGGAGCCGGATACGCAGTATTTT
few	TRBV12-3/TRBV12-4	.	12	TRBJ1-5	CASRNYNQPQHF	TGTGCCAGCCGCAATTACAATCAGCCCCAGCATTTT
.	TRBV29-1	.	14	TRBJ2-1	CSVELFSSYNEQFF	TGCAGCGTTGAACTGTTTAGCTCCTACAATGAGCAGTTCTTC
many	TRBV29-1	.	16	TRBJ2-3	CSVEAGAGTRTDTQYF	TGCAGCGTTGAAGCGGGGGCAGGAACCCGCACAGATACGCAGTATTTT
.	TRBV12-3/TRBV12-4	.	12	TRBJ1-1	CASNLGDTEAFF	TGTGCCAGCAACCTTGGAGACACTGAAGCTTTCTTT
few	TRBV5-1	.	15	TRBJ1-3	CASSLPAISGNTIYF	TGCGCCAGCAGTTTGCCAGCGATCTCTGGAAACACCATATATTTT
.	TRBV20-1	TRBD1	12	TRBJ1-2	CSAPTGTDGYTF	TGCAGTGCGCCGACAGGGACAGATGGCTACACCTTC
.	TRBV9	TRBD1	18	TRBJ1-1	CASCPEGGTGIGNTEAFF	TGTGCCAGCTGCCCGGAAGGGGGGACAGGGATTGGAAACACTGAAGCTTTCTTT
few	TRBV5-1	.	14	TRBJ1-1	CASGSPTANTEAFF	TGCGCCAGCGGCTCCCCGACGGCCAACACTGAAGCTTTCTTT
many	TRBV20-1	.	14	TRBJ1-2	CSARGPASNYGYTF	TGCAGTGCTAGGGGACCCGCTTCTAACTATGGCTACACCTTC
few	TRBV11-2	TRBD2	18	TRBJ2-3	CASSLEWLAGTAGDTQYF	TGTGCCAGCAGCTTAGAATGGCTAGCGGGCACCGCGGGGGATACGCAGTATTTT
.	TRBV6-1	TRBD1	15	TRBJ1-5	CASSPGTGRLQPQHF	TGTGCCAGCAGTCCCGGGACAGGGAGACTCCAGCCCCAGCATTTT
.	TRBV19	.	15	TRBJ2-1	CASSGGLAAYNEQFF	TGTGCCAGTAGCGGGGGGCTAGCGGCCTACAATGAGCAGTTCTTC
few	TRBV6-5	.	14	TRBJ1-5	CASSYSGRDQPQHF	TGTGCCAGCAGTTACTCGGGACGAGATCAGCCCCAGCATTTT
few	TRBV29-1	.	12	TRBJ1-2	CSVDTGINGYTF	TGCAGCGTTGATACCGGCATTAATGGCTACACCTTC
.	TRBV29-1	.	12	TRBJ1-1	CSVSSSGTEAFF	TGCAGCGTTTCAAGTAGTGGCACTGAAGCTTTCTTT
few	TRBV20-1	.	13	TRBJ2-1	CSAIVRGYNEQFF	TGCAGTGCCATTGTACGGGGATACAATGAGCAGTTCTTC
few	TRBV13	TRBD1	14	TRBJ2-7	CASSSGTGVLEQYF	TGTGCCAGCAGCTCCGGGACAGGGGTCCTCGAGCAGTACTTC
once	TRBV7-9	.	16	TRBJ2-2	CASSLLWGANTGELFF	TGTGCCAGCAGCTTATTATGGGGTGCCAACACCGGGGAGCTGTTTTTT
few	TRBV9	.	14	TRBJ2-2	CASSVAGDTGELFF	TGTGCCAGCAGCGTAGCGGGAGACACCGGGGAGCTGTTTTTT
.	TRBV7-9	.	13	TRBJ2-5	CASSHVLTETQYF	TGTGCCAGCAGCCACGTGTTGACGGAGACCCAGTACTTC
.	TRBV12-3/TRBV12-4	.	15	TRBJ2-7	CASSLLAGQGYEQYF	TGTGCCAGCAGTTTATTGGCGGGGCAGGGCTACGAGCAGTACTTC
.	TRBV7-6	TRBD2	16	TRBJ2-2	CASSLLTSGGTGELFF	TGTGCCAGCAGCTTATTGACTAGCGGGGGAACCGGGGAGCTGTTTTTT
.	TRBV6-2/TRBV6-3	TRBD1	14	TRBJ2-1	CASSYGTANNEQFF	TGTGCCAGCAGTTACGGGACAGCAAACAATGAGCAGTTCTTC
.	TRBV29-1	TRBD2	15	TRBJ2-2	CSAVLLAGVTGELFF	TGCAGCGCCGTCTTGCTAGCGGGGGTGACCGGGGAGCTGTTTTTT
many	TRBV5-1	.	13	TRBJ1-2	CASSGHWDGGYTF	TGCGCCAGCAGCGGCCACTGGGACGGTGGCTACACCTTC
few	TRBV20-1	TRBD2	15	TRBJ2-3	CSAWSGTRDADTQYF	TGCAGTGCTTGGTCCGGGACTAGAGACGCAGATACGCAGTATTTT
few	TRBV14	TRBD1	16	TRBJ2-3	CASSQNRGFGTDTQYF	TGTGCCAGCAGCCAAAACAGGGGATTTGGTACAGATACGCAGTATTTT
few	TRBV7-9	.	15	TRBJ1-1	CASSLGAGMNTEAFF	TGTGCCAGCAGCTTAGGAGCGGGTATGAACACTGAAGCTTTCTTT